This T cell receptor beta chain stems from a study of cytotoxic CD8 clonotypes in ibrutinib-treated CLL. Frozen-stored PBMCs produced roughly 2 micrograms of genomic DNA for TCR beta libraries. This clone was counted a few times. Its antigen remains unidentified. Broader study findings: Clonality increased at ibrutinib response and stayed stable in sustained remission. At progression, however, it fell back toward baseline.

Data came from immunoSEQ multiplex PCR; TCRdb stores just in-frame clones and leaves some out. The sample shows some 93,000 clones, around 73% of them seen only once. Germline assignment: CDR1 SGHNT and CDR2 YYREEE (reference sequence). CDR3 length equals 16 residues. J gave up 4 bases and V 0 bases, and 7 bases lay outside the gene matches. This receptor was identified in a human donor with chronic lymphocytic leukemia. This sample comprised PBMCs, obtained after 12 months of ibrutinib treatment. The V call is TRBV5-4, the J call TRBJ1-1; TRBD1 matches 9 bases. CDR3 bases: TGTGCCAGCAGCTTGGCGGGGACAGGGTTTGCCACTGAAGCTTTCTTT. It codes for CASSLAGTGFATEAFF.